These T cell receptor beta chains were read from a single sample in a study of T cells in localized non-small cell lung cancer. Here immunoSEQ multiplex PCR was the method, and the copy in TCRdb shows in-frame clones only, minus some. Here the sample spans 20,000 to 30,000 clones, roughly nine tenths being singletons. The sequences come from peripheral blood, collected before any cancer treatment. These receptors were obtained from a woman aged 40-70 years with stage I lung adenocarcinoma. CDR3s include the opening cysteine and the closing phenylalanine or tryptophan. The order of the fields is D gene, V gene, J gene, CDR3 protein. A D gene is named only where the DNA matches it firmly.

d_gene: .; v_gene: TRBV29-1; j_gene: TRBJ1-1; CDR3aa: CSACRDTGRTEAFF
d_gene: .; v_gene: TRBV5-1; j_gene: TRBJ2-5; CDR3aa: CASSLRTGNQETQYF
d_gene: .; v_gene: TRBV11-2; j_gene: TRBJ1-2; CDR3aa: CASSLLAANYGYTF
d_gene: TRBD1; v_gene: TRBV16; j_gene: TRBJ2-7; CDR3aa: CASSQRGTGSYEQYF
d_gene: .; v_gene: TRBV6-1; j_gene: TRBJ2-1; CDR3aa: CASGQRRESEQFF
d_gene: TRBD1; v_gene: TRBV18; j_gene: TRBJ2-1; CDR3aa: CASSTGTEYNEQFF
d_gene: TRBD2; v_gene: TRBV7-2; j_gene: TRBJ2-2; CDR3aa: CASSLLAGGNTGELFF
d_gene: TRBD1; v_gene: TRBV11-2; j_gene: TRBJ2-7; CDR3aa: CASSPLGTGGEQYF
d_gene: TRBD2; v_gene: TRBV5-4; j_gene: TRBJ2-5; CDR3aa: CASSSSGLAGNQETQYF
d_gene: TRBD1; v_gene: TRBV7-3; j_gene: TRBJ2-3; CDR3aa: CASTETGSTDTQYF
d_gene: .; v_gene: TRBV5-1; j_gene: TRBJ1-1; CDR3aa: CASSLWGGTEAFF
d_gene: TRBD1; v_gene: TRBV4-2; j_gene: TRBJ2-1; CDR3aa: CASSPQGAGYNEQFF
d_gene: TRBD2; v_gene: TRBV2; j_gene: TRBJ2-2; CDR3aa: CASGETSWTGELFF
d_gene: .; v_gene: TRBV14; j_gene: TRBJ1-2; CDR3aa: CASSQLAMASGYTF
d_gene: .; v_gene: TRBV28; j_gene: TRBJ1-2; CDR3aa: CASSLDDGSDYGYTF
d_gene: TRBD2; v_gene: TRBV7-2; j_gene: TRBJ2-5; CDR3aa: CASSLVFSGETQYF
d_gene: .; v_gene: TRBV29-1; j_gene: TRBJ1-1; CDR3aa: CSVAAREGTEAFF
d_gene: .; v_gene: TRBV19; j_gene: TRBJ1-1; CDR3aa: CAVEVNTEAFF
d_gene: .; v_gene: TRBV5-1; j_gene: TRBJ2-1; CDR3aa: CASAEGYNEQFF
d_gene: TRBD2; v_gene: TRBV4-1; j_gene: TRBJ2-2; CDR3aa: CASSPSRGAGGPAGELFF
d_gene: .; v_gene: TRBV30; j_gene: TRBJ1-2; CDR3aa: CAWSGTEYGYTF
d_gene: .; v_gene: TRBV19; j_gene: TRBJ2-3; CDR3aa: CASSFAGSTDTQYF
d_gene: TRBD1; v_gene: TRBV9; j_gene: TRBJ1-2; CDR3aa: CASSEGTARDYGYTF
d_gene: .; v_gene: TRBV25-1; j_gene: TRBJ1-2; CDR3aa: CASSDSGLHGYTF
d_gene: .; v_gene: TRBV11-2; j_gene: TRBJ1-5; CDR3aa: CASSLGLGLPQHF
d_gene: TRBD1; v_gene: TRBV7-9; j_gene: TRBJ1-4; CDR3aa: CASSSNDRAPSEKLFF
d_gene: TRBD1; v_gene: TRBV18; j_gene: TRBJ1-1; CDR3aa: CATQGQGGAEAFF
d_gene: .; v_gene: TRBV7-9; j_gene: TRBJ1-5; CDR3aa: CASSPDMGNQPQHF
d_gene: .; v_gene: TRBV25-1; j_gene: TRBJ2-3; CDR3aa: CASSEYFTDTQYF
d_gene: .; v_gene: TRBV10-3; j_gene: TRBJ1-4; CDR3aa: CAISEKATTNEKLFF
d_gene: .; v_gene: TRBV10-3; j_gene: TRBJ1-1; CDR3aa: CAIRPTGTINTEAFF
d_gene: .; v_gene: TRBV4-1; j_gene: TRBJ2-1; CDR3aa: CASSQDGEGGPRGEQFF
d_gene: .; v_gene: TRBV29-1; j_gene: TRBJ1-1; CDR3aa: CSVADGGTEAFF
d_gene: TRBD1; v_gene: TRBV11-3; j_gene: TRBJ2-2; CDR3aa: CASSYARDRETGELFF
d_gene: TRBD2; v_gene: TRBV29-1; j_gene: TRBJ2-7; CDR3aa: CSYGKGTSGSYEQYF
d_gene: TRBD2; v_gene: TRBV15; j_gene: TRBJ2-3; CDR3aa: CATSRERGGLEYTQYF